The next 3 T cell receptor beta chains were all read from a single sample in a study of CD4 T cells in relation to SARS-CoV-2 and coronaviruses. Only in-frame clones appear in the TCRdb table, and some are missing; sequencing was by immunoSEQ multiplex PCR. Of more than 15,000 clones in the sample, around 67% were seen once. CD4+ T cells from unexposed donors were obtained before the COVID-19 pandemic (2011-2018). CD4+ T cells were isolated from the cells after more than nine days of culture. Antigen specificity for these receptors is unknown. What was sequenced was CD4+ T cells from PBMCs, cultured in vitro. These receptors all come from a human donor in good health.

The chain links TRBV6-2 or TRBV6-3 to TRBJ2-1; 10 nucleotides match TRBD2. Germline CDR1 MNHEY, CDR2 SVGEGT. The CDR3 totals 19 residues. The junction had 16 bases not matched to a gene; V was cut back by 2 bases and J by 6 bases. CDR3 sequence: CASSYPSGSHLGPGNEQFF. The CDR3 nucleotides read TGTGCCAGCAGTTACCCTAGCGGGAGCCACCTGGGGCCAGGCAATGAGCAGTTCTTC.

This sequence joins TRBV6-5 and TRBJ1-6; no clear D gene. The V gene's germline CDR1 is MNHEY and CDR2 SVGAGI. V gave up 0 bases and J gave up 8 bases, with 11 bases separating them. This CDR3 comprises 15 residues. CDR3 amino acids: CASSYSESPYSPLHF. Here the CDR3 DNA reads TGTGCCAGCAGTTACTCCGAGAGCCCGTATTCACCCCTCCACTTT.

The gene calls are TRBV11-3 and TRBJ1-1; D is perhaps TRBD1 (6 bases). V lost 3 bases, J lost 5 bases, and 10 bases lay in between. The CDR3 is 13 amino acids. CDR1 SGHNT and CDR2 YENEEA come from the germline V gene. The CDR3 sequence: CASSFHRETEAFF. The CDR3 DNA reads TGTGCCAGCAGCTTCCACAGGGAAACTGAAGCTTTCTTT.